A selection of T cell receptor beta chains follows, all from one sample in a study of blood T cell repertoires in COVID-19. Assay: immunoSEQ multiplex PCR; the TCRdb copy retains only in-frame clones and omits some. The sample includes 100,000 to 150,000 clones, approximately 85% seen only once; the top ten take more than 6.5%. Material: peripheral blood. These receptors came from a man older than 75 with active or convalescent COVID-19. Both conserved end residues are part of each CDR3. The D gene is left open where the match is weak. Clone size, where shown, is once, few, many, or a class for clones that have expanded.

size	D	V	J	DNA	CDR3
few	-	TRBV12-3/TRBV12-4	TRBJ1-2	TGTGCCAGCGGGGCGGGATATGGCTACACCTTC	CASGAGYGYTF
-	TRBD2	TRBV7-2	TRBJ2-1	TGTGCCAGCAGATCGAATACCCGGGACTACAACAATGAGCAGTTCTTC	CASRSNTRDYNNEQFF
-	-	TRBV7-2	TRBJ1-1	TGTGCCAGCAGCTTCGGGGGGTTGAACACTGAAGCTTTCTTT	CASSFGGLNTEAFF
-	TRBD2	TRBV29-1	TRBJ2-7	TGCAGCGTTGCAAGCGGGAGGGGCTCCTACGAGCAGTACTTC	CSVASGRGSYEQYF
-	TRBD1	TRBV7-2	TRBJ1-4	TGTGCCAGCAGCACCTACAGGGGAGTGCGTGAAAAACTGTTTTTT	CASSTYRGVREKLFF
-	TRBD1	TRBV18	TRBJ2-7	TGTGCCAGCTCACTGACAGGGACCCTATACGAGCAGTACTTC	CASSLTGTLYEQYF
-	TRBD1	TRBV19	TRBJ2-7	TGTGCCAGTAGGGTGACAGGGGCCGCTTTCTACGAGCAGTACTTC	CASRVTGAAFYEQYF
-	-	TRBV9	TRBJ1-4	TGTGCCAGCAGCGTAGAGTCTTTAAGAGCAACTAATGAAAAACTGTTTTTT	CASSVESLRATNEKLFF
once	TRBD2	TRBV4-3	TRBJ2-3	TGCGCCAGCAGCTTCGAGACTAGCGGGAAGGGGGATACGCAGTATTTT	CASSFETSGKGDTQYF
-	TRBD1	TRBV7-9	TRBJ2-7	TGTGCCAGCAGCTTAACCAGGACAGGGAGAGACGAGCAGTACTTC	CASSLTRTGRDEQYF
-	-	TRBV5-1	TRBJ1-1	TGCGCCAGCAGCTGGCAGGGGAGGGCCGGGCACACTGAAGCTTTCTTT	CASSWQGRAGHTEAFF
-	-	TRBV20-1	TRBJ2-7	TGCAGTGCTAGTGGCAGGGTAACCTACGAGCAGTACTTC	CSASGRVTYEQYF
-	TRBD2	TRBV19	TRBJ2-7	TGTGCCAGTAGTGGACTAGCGGGCGAGCAGTACTTC	CASSGLAGEQYF
-	-	TRBV12-5	TRBJ1-5	TGTGCTAGTGGTATGGACAACAATCAGCCCCAGCATTTT	CASGMDNNQPQHF
once	-	TRBV7-9	TRBJ1-1	TGTGCCAGCAGCTTAAGTGGCAGGGGAGGGGCTGAAGCTTTCTTT	CASSLSGRGGAEAFF
-	TRBD2	TRBV19	TRBJ2-3	TGTGCCAGTAGCCCCAACCGGCTAGCGGGAGGCCCAGATACGCAGTATTTT	CASSPNRLAGGPDTQYF
-	TRBD1	TRBV10-3	TRBJ2-7	TGTGCCATCAGTGAGCCGGACAGGGGGGCCTACGAGCAGTACTTC	CAISEPDRGAYEQYF
many	-	TRBV28	TRBJ1-6	TGTGCCACCACCCAGTCGGGAGACGGACATAATTCACCCCTCCACTTT	CATTQSGDGHNSPLHF
-	TRBD1	TRBV6-5	TRBJ1-3	TGTGCCAGCGGCCGACAGGGTTATCCTGGAAACACCATATATTTT	CASGRQGYPGNTIYF
-	-	TRBV23-1	TRBJ2-1	TGCGCCAGCAGTCAAGGTCGCCGAGACTACAATGAGCAGTTCTTC	CASSQGRRDYNEQFF
-	-	TRBV10-1	TRBJ1-5	TGCGCCAGCAGTGAGTCGGGCAGGGCACGACAGCCCCAGCATTTT	CASSESGRARQPQHF
-	-	TRBV5-8	TRBJ2-5	TGTGCCAGCAGCTACACCTTAGGACAGACCGAAGAGACCCAGTACTTC	CASSYTLGQTEETQYF
-	-	TRBV4-2	TRBJ1-1	TGTGCCAGCAGCCAAGTCCGGGGGAACACTGAAGCTTTCTTT	CASSQVRGNTEAFF
-	TRBD1	TRBV3-1/TRBV3-2	TRBJ1-2	TGTGCCAGCAGCCAAGATATTCGGACAGGCGTCTATGGCTACACCTTC	CASSQDIRTGVYGYTF